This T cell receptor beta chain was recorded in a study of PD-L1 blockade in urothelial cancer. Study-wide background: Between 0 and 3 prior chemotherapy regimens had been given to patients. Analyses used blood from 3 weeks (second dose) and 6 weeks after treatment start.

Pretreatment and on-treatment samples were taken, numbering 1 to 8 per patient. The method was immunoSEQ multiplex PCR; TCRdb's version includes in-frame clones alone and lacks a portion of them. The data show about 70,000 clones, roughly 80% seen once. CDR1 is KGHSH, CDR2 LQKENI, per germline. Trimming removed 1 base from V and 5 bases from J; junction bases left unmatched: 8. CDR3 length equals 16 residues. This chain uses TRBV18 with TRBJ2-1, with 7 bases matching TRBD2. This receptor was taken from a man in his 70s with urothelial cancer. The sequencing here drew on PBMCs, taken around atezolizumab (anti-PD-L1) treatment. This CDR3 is CASSPRLSGGDNEQFF. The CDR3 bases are TGTGCCAGCTCACCACGTCTGTCGGGGGGAGACAATGAGCAGTTCTTC.